The 8 T cell receptor beta chains below were found in one sample sequenced in a study of T cells in Graves' hyperthyroidism and ophthalmopathy (dated by TCRdb to about 2019). Library generation was performed with multiplex PCR. TCRdb lists the instrument as Illumina HiSeq 2000. TCR beta CDR3 regions were amplified from RNA transcripts. A first-round RT-PCR of the TCR CDR3 used the HTBI primer set with the Qiagen OneStep RT-PCR kit. The public sequencing data were trimmed at Q25 with fastp and processed into clonotypes with MiXCR by TCRdb, which kept only in-frame beta chains. Rows matching on CDR3 protein sequence are summarized as one entry with the most common DNA and genes. This sample holds under 350,000 distinct CDR3 sequences; 21% were observed only once. The ten most abundant clones make up about 50% of the sample. Sequencing input: blood. The receptor source for this set is a woman aged 50 to 60 with Graves' hyperthyroidism.

Here the CDR3 reads CASSPRLVSYNEQFF. CDR3 nucleotide sequence: TGTGCCAGCAGCCCTAGACTAGTATCCTACAATGAGCAGTTCTTC. The gene calls are TRBV5-5 and TRBJ2-1, with TRBD2 as a possible D gene (6 bases). Looked up from germline, CDR1 is SGHKS and CDR2 is YYEKEE (reference sequence). CDR3 length equals 15 residues. V was cut by 4 bases and J by 1 base, with 12 bases left in between.

The genes are TRBV7-3 and TRBJ2-2; D unresolved. This CDR3 has 14 residues. Germline lookup yields CDR1 SGHTA and CDR2 FQGTGA. Trimming took off 6 bases at V and 5 bases at J, with 13 bases between the two ends. The CDR3 coding sequence is TGTGCCAGCAGTCCAAGTTTGGGTACCGGGGAGCTGTTTTTT. Its protein product is CASSPSLGTGELFF.

This clonotype was seen repeatedly, ten times or more. The chain combines TRBV29-1 with TRBJ2-7; D is perhaps TRBD1 (6 bases). There are 13 residues in the CDR3. V lost 2 bases and J 3 bases, leaving 11 bases between the germline ends. Looked up from germline, CDR1 is SQVTM and CDR2 is ANQGSEA. As DNA, the CDR3 is TGCAGCGTTGAATCCGGGACACACTACGAGCAGTACTTC. It specifies CSVESGTHYEQYF.

In this sample, this clonotype turned up a few times. The chain joins TRBV27 to TRBJ2-7; no reliable D call. CDR1 and CDR2 (germline): MNHEY, SMNVEV (reference sequence). This CDR3 region has 15 residues. Trimming removed 6 bases from V and 2 bases from J, with 17 bases in between. CDR3 sequence: CASRRQAKATYEQYF. The CDR3 DNA follows: TGTGCCAGCAGAAGGCAGGCTAAGGCTACCTACGAGCAGTACTTC.

This clonotype occurred many times. The CDR3 protein is CASSQDLGVSGGDTQYF. The CDR3 DNA reads TGTGCCAGCAGCCAAGACCTCGGGGTTAGCGGGGGAGATACGCAGTATTTT. V is TRBV3-1 and J is TRBJ2-3; the match to TRBD2 covers 9 bases. The length of the CDR3 is 17 residues. CDR1 is LGHDT and CDR2 is YNNKEL in the germline V gene (reference sequence). Unmatched junction bases numbered 9, after V lost 0 bases and J lost 5 bases.

This clonotype was picked up many times. The chain links TRBV7-9 to TRBJ2-1, with 9 bases matching TRBD1. V gave up 1 base and J gave up 1 base; unmatched junction bases: 2. The length of the CDR3 is 16 residues. Per germline, CDR1 SEHNR and CDR2 FQNEAQ (reference sequence). The CDR3 bases are TGTGCCAGCAGCTTAGACAGGGGGCGATCCTACAATGAGCAGTTCTTC. It translates to CASSLDRGRSYNEQFF.

This clonotype has a handful of counts. J is TRBJ2-1 and V is TRBV19, with D possibly called TRBD1 or TRBD2 (5 bases each). V was shortened by 1 base and J by 7 bases, with 11 bases between the two germline ends. This CDR3 spans 14 amino acids. Germline-derived CDR1 and CDR2 are LNHDA and SQIVND (reference sequence). In DNA form, the CDR3 reads TGTGCCAGTAGTATAGTTGGGGGAAGGAATGAGCAGTTCTTC. Amino acid sequence: CASSIVGGRNEQFF. Complete variable domain (other parts from reference TRBV19 and TRBJ2-1): DGGITQSPKYLFRKEGQNVTLSCEQNLNHDAMYWYRQDPGQGLRLIYYSQIVNDFQKGDIAEGYSVSREKKESFPLTVTSAQKNPTAFYLCASSIVGGRNEQFFGPGTRLTVL.

This clonotype appeared many times. The rearrangement uses TRBV6-6 and TRBJ2-5; no clear D. The CDR3 contains 14 residues. The germline V and J ends were trimmed by 2 bases and 1 base, with 8 bases remaining between them. Germline lookup yields CDR1 MNHNY and CDR2 SVGAGI (reference sequence). The CDR3 reads CASSYGQIQETQYF. The CDR3 coding sequence is TGTGCCAGCAGTTACGGGCAGATCCAAGAGACCCAGTACTTC.